This TCR beta chain is from a study of shared clonotypes between healthy human individuals. Overall study: CD4 naive and CD4 memory each took three plates per donor, while CD8 naive took two and CD8 memory one.

The protocol was immunoSEQ multiplex PCR, while the TCRdb copy is restricted to in-frame clones and leaves out a portion. This table holds 550,000 to 800,000 clones, roughly 87% found once. CD45RO+ cells plus CCR7-negative CD45RA+ TemRA cells formed CD8 memory. This clone was observed once. This CDR3 comprises 15 residues. V was shortened by 2 bases and J by 2 bases, with 12 bases between the two germline ends. The germline V gene has CDR1 SNHLY and CDR2 FYNNEI. The chain carries TRBV2 and TRBJ1-2; D is possibly TRBD1 (5 bases). The clonotype was recovered from a man younger than 35 in good health. Some clones in this sample may be carry-over from other donors' samples. What was sequenced was memory CD8+ T cells from PBMCs. Subset noted: CD45RO+ cells pooled with CCR7-negative TemRA cells. The CDR3, as DNA: TGTGCCAGCAGTGAATGGGGCACAGAGAACTATGGCTACACCTTC. Encoded protein: CASSEWGTENYGYTF.